This TCR beta chain was retrieved from a study of identical twins. General study findings and limits: Abundant beta clonotypes from cord blood bore fewer insertions; memory repertoires lacked this pattern. Some out-of-frame alpha sequences were shared by twins, and these showed excess low generation probability. Potential partial confounding of zero-insertion analyses by invariant MAIT and iNKT cells was noted.

CDR3 size: 16 residues. The V end was cut by 1 base, the J end by 0 bases, with 10 bases between. Germline V gene sequence: CDR1 LGHDT, CDR2 YNNKEL (reference sequence). At least ten counts were recorded for this clonotype. The antigen remains undetermined. Each cDNA held unique molecular identifiers, and template switching gave it a universal primer site. From the 5' RACE reads, TCRdb called clonotypes with MiXCR, one entry per CDR3 protein. The sample lists 240,000 or so distinct CDR3 sequences, roughly 7% occurring once. Separately, the same data were catalogued under a study of yellow fever vaccine responses in identical twins.

The TCR comes from a woman aged 18-29 years in good health. The V gene is TRBV3-1, the J gene TRBJ2-1; D is ambiguous. Sequences were obtained from memory (CD45RO+) T cells sorted from blood. The CDR3 DNA is TGTGCCAGCAGCCAAGTTTCTGGGGTCTCCTACAATGAGCAGTTCTTC. Translated: CASSQVSGVSYNEQFF.